These 13 T cell receptor beta chains came from one sample sequenced in a study of T cell changes during pregnancy in multiple sclerosis. TCRdb keeps only in-frame clones here, not all; method: immunoSEQ multiplex PCR. The table shows under 55,000 clones, with roughly 93% occurring only once. The specimen was peripheral blood, collected in the second trimester of pregnancy. These receptors were obtained from a female donor with multiple sclerosis, enrolled in a pregnancy study.

In its sample, this clone was seen once. One end of the junction is discordant with germline, which a read error may explain. J is TRBJ2-5 and V is TRBV7-7, with 10 bases fitting TRBD1. Germline loops: CDR1 SSHAT, CDR2 FNYEAQ (reference sequence). The CDR3 loop spans 14 amino acids. CDR3 region: CASSRDRGSETQYF. CDR3 nucleotides: TGTGCTAGCAGCAGGGACAGGGGTTCTGAGACCCAGTACTTC.

V is TRBV5-1 and J is TRBJ1-1, with D maybe TRBD1 (5 bases). This CDR3 is built from 16 residues. V was clipped by 0 bases and J by 4 bases, with 16 bases between them. Per the germline V gene, CDR1 is SGHRS and CDR2 is YFSETQ. The CDR3 DNA follows: TGCGCCAGCAGCTTGGTCGGGGGGACCTCGTTCACTGAAGCTTTCTTT. Its protein product is CASSLVGGTSFTEAFF.

This chain connects TRBV19 to TRBJ2-5; 11 bases line up with TRBD2. Germline V gene data show CDR1 as LNHDA and CDR2 as SQIVND (reference sequence). The CDR3 is 15 residues long. Trimming at V came to 7 bases and at J to 4 bases, leaving 8 bases not matched to a gene. DNA of the CDR3: TGTGCCAGTAATTCTGGTCTAGCGGGAGGAGAGACCCAGTACTTC. It translates to CASNSGLAGGETQYF.

The rearrangement joins TRBV7-9 to TRBJ2-7; 7 bases map to TRBD2. Germline V gene lookup returns CDR1 SEHNR and CDR2 FQNEAQ (reference sequence). The CDR3 length is 14 residues. Trimming cost V 5 bases and J 3 bases; bases outside gene matches: 7. CDR3 loop: CASSAEGTNYEQYF. CDR3 in DNA: TGTGCCAGCAGCGCAGAGGGGACTAACTACGAGCAGTACTTC. The complete variable domain, with remaining parts taken from reference TRBV7-9 and TRBJ2-7, reads DTGVSQNPRHKITKRGQNVTFRCDPISEHNRLYWYRQTLGQGPEFLTYFQNEAQLEKSRLLSDRFSAERPKGSFSTLEIQRTEQGDSAMYLCASSAEGTNYEQYFGPGTRLTVT.

This chain links TRBV4-1 with TRBJ2-2, with D possibly being TRBD1 (6 bases). Germline V gene data show CDR1 as MGHRA and CDR2 as YSYEKL. CDR3 length equals 16 residues. The ends were cut back, 4 bases at V and 2 bases at J, with 14 bases in the middle. The CDR3 sequence is CASSPIQGRNTGELFF. The CDR3 DNA follows: TGCGCCAGCAGCCCGATACAGGGCCGAAACACCGGGGAGCTGTTTTTT.

In its sample, this clone was seen once. This chain connects TRBV11-1 to TRBJ2-3; 15 bases line up with TRBD2. This CDR3 region has 16 residues. CDR1 and CDR2 (germline): SGHAT, FQDESV (reference sequence). V lost 5 bases to trimming and J lost 3 bases; unmatched junction nucleotides: 3. CDR3 DNA: TGTGCCAGCAGCCCGGGACTAGCGGGAGGAACAGATACGCAGTATTTT. Translating it yields CASSPGLAGGTDTQYF.

The chain has TRBV5-8 and TRBJ2-3; possibly TRBD1 for D (5 bases). Trimming pared 0 bases from V and 5 bases from J, leaving 7 bases between. Germline CDR1 and CDR2: SGHTS and YDEGEE. The CDR3 is 13 amino acids. CDR3 DNA: TGTGCCAGCAGCTTGGCCAGGGTAGATACGCAGTATTTT. Its protein is CASSLARVDTQYF.

V gene TRBV9 combines with J gene TRBJ2-5, with TRBD2 identical over 8 bases. J gave up 5 bases and V 3 bases, and 6 bases lay outside the gene matches. The CDR3 contains 14 residues. Per the germline V gene, CDR1 is SGDLS and CDR2 is YYNGEE. As DNA, the CDR3 is TGTGCCAGCAGCGGCAGCGGGAGCCTGGAGACCCAGTACTTC. Amino acids: CASSGSGSLETQYF. Combining the CDR3 with reference TRBV9 and TRBJ2-5 gives the whole variable domain DSGVTQTPKHLITATGQRVTLRCSPRSGDLSVYWYQQSLDQGLQFLIQYYNGEERAKGNILERFSAQQFPDLHSELNLSSLELGDSALYFCASSGSGSLETQYFGPGTRLLVL.

CDR3 nucleotide sequence: TGTGCCAGCAGGGGGACTAGCCTCGGCACAGATACGCAGTATTTT. Translation: CASRGTSLGTDTQYF. The J gene is TRBJ2-3, the V gene TRBV6-1, with 9 bases that match TRBD2. V was clipped by 6 bases and J by 1 base; unmatched bases: 5. Germline V gives CDR1 MNHNS, CDR2 SASEGT. CDR3 length: 15 amino acids.

The chain combines TRBV5-1 with TRBJ2-2; no firm D call. The length of the CDR3 is 14 residues. Germline CDR1 is SGHRS and CDR2 is YFSETQ. Trimming cost V 0 bases and J 8 bases, with 11 bases left between them. Here the CDR3 DNA reads TGCGCCAGCAGCTTGGGGAGCCTCGGAGGGGAGCTGTTTTTT. This translates into CASSLGSLGGELFF.

The gene calls are TRBV9 and TRBJ2-7, with 10 positions matching TRBD2. The V and J ends lost 4 bases and 7 bases, in that order; junction bases with no gene match: 17. CDR3 length equals 17 residues. Germline CDR1 is SGDLS and CDR2 is YYNGEE. The CDR3 here is CASSPQGASGRMDEQYF. The CDR3 coding sequence is TGTGCCAGCAGCCCCCAGGGGGCTAGCGGGAGAATGGATGAGCAGTACTTC.

CDR3 in amino acids: CASSLAGGRPYEQYF. In DNA form, the CDR3 reads TGTGCCAGCTCCCTCGCGGGCGGGAGGCCGTACGAGCAGTACTTC. The V gene is TRBV18, the J gene TRBJ2-7, with 8 bases aligning to TRBD2. The CDR3 sequence is 15 residues long. In germline, CDR1 is KGHSH, CDR2 LQKENI. Losses at the gene ends were 6 bases for V and 4 bases for J; bases not matched to a gene: 11. Based on the CDR3 plus reference TRBV18 and TRBJ2-7, the full variable domain is NAGVMQNPRHLVRRRGQEARLRCSPMKGHSHVYWYRQLPEEGLKFMVYLQKENIIDESGMPKERFSAEFPKEGPSILRIQQVVRGDSAAYFCASSLAGGRPYEQYFGPGTRLTVT.

The rearrangement links TRBV4-3 to TRBJ2-7; 9 bases align to TRBD1. Germline CDR1 reads LGHNA; CDR2 reads YSLEER. The CDR3 contains 15 residues. V shed 0 bases and J 4 bases; nucleotides not matched to a gene: 4. DNA of the CDR3: TGCGCCAGCAGCCAAGAACGTGGACAGGGGTACGAGCAGTACTTC. This translates into CASSQERGQGYEQYF.